This TCR beta chain emerged from a study of blood T cells in healthy people across ages. Primed by a sample-barcoded 5' primer and a J-beta primer mix, a second PCR proceeded for about 6 to 12 cycles. MiXCR was run by TCRdb on the 5' RACE reads, yielding one entry per CDR3 protein. The sample has 1.5 million to 2 million distinct CDR3 sequences; around 40% are singletons. This clonotype appeared a few times. V was clipped by 6 bases and J by 0 bases, with 15 bases between them. Germline V gene data show CDR1 as DFQATT and CDR2 as SNEGSKA (reference sequence). The length of the CDR3 is 15 residues. V gene TRBV20-1 combines with J gene TRBJ2-1, with a possible D match to TRBD2 (6 bases). Sequenced: blood. The clonotype comes from a human donor in good health. The CDR3 region has the DNA TGCAGTGCACCTTGGCGGGGCAGCTCCTACAATGAGCAGTTCTTC. Protein product: CSAPWRGSSYNEQFF.